Shown below are 21 T cell receptor beta chains from a single sample sequenced in a study of shared clonotypes between healthy human individuals. Profiled with immunoSEQ multiplex PCR; TCRdb holds only in-frame clones, not every one. Of some 300,000 clones listed, 70% to 75% were seen once; the top ten hold 10%. The material sequenced was memory CD4+ T cells sorted from blood. Subset given: CD45RA-negative fraction. The receptors were gathered from a man under 40 in good health.

This clone has a handful of counts. The chain joins TRBV11-2 to TRBJ2-3; D ambiguous. Germline V gene lookup returns CDR1 SGHAT and CDR2 FQNNGV. This CDR3 comprises 11 residues. The germline V and J ends were trimmed by 9 bases and 6 bases, with 10 bases remaining between them. The CDR3 spells CASGQADTQYF. The CDR3 DNA reads as TGTGCCAGTGGCCAGGCCGATACGCAGTATTTT.

The chain recombines TRBV14 with TRBJ2-7; no firm D call. V lost 1 base and J lost 4, with 11 bases in between. The CDR3 extends over 14 amino acids. Germline values: CDR1 SGHDN, CDR2 FVKESK. The CDR3 DNA reads as TGTGCCAGCAGCCAAGGACAAAACAGATACGAGCAGTACTTC. Encoded protein: CASSQGQNRYEQYF.

The V call is TRBV10-2, the J call TRBJ2-1; D not certain. Germline V gives CDR1 WSHSY, CDR2 SAAADI. CDR3 size: 12 residues. V gave up 2 bases and J gave up 8 bases, with 7 bases separating them. The CDR3 region has the DNA TGCGCCAGCAGTGAGATTATATATGAGCAGTTCTTC. It yields the protein CASSEIIYEQFF.

The rearrangement links TRBV19 to TRBJ1-5; 9 nucleotides line up with TRBD1. The trim removed 3 bases at V and 5 bases at J, leaving 5 bases unmatched. CDR1 and CDR2 (germline): LNHDA, SQIVND (reference sequence). CDR3 size: 15 residues. The CDR3 sequence is CASSIGTGRDQPQHF. CDR3 nucleotides: TGTGCCAGTAGTATCGGGACAGGGAGGGATCAGCCCCAGCATTTT.

This clone has a single count. The rearrangement links TRBV28 to TRBJ2-1; 7 bases line up with TRBD2. This CDR3 has 14 residues. Losses at the gene ends were 2 bases for V and 7 bases for J; bases not matched to a gene: 5. Germline V gene data show CDR1 as MDHEN and CDR2 as SYDVKM. As DNA, the CDR3 is TGTGCCAGCAGTTTACTCGGGAGGAGTAATGAGCAGTTCTTC. This codes for CASSLLGRSNEQFF.

Comment on this clone: Other nucleotide sequences from this sample produce the same CDR3. The V gene is TRBV7-2, the J gene TRBJ1-5; D gene uncertain. V was pared by 3 bases and J by 4 bases, with 7 bases between. Germline V CDR1 and CDR2: SGHTA, FQGNSA. The CDR3 runs to 13 residues. The CDR3 is CASSLRGNQPQHF. Written as DNA, the CDR3 is TGTGCCAGCAGCTTGCGGGGAAATCAGCCCCAGCATTTT.

The chain recombines TRBV28 with TRBJ2-5; D gene ambiguous. This CDR3 has 16 residues. Germline values: CDR1 MDHEN, CDR2 SYDVKM. Deletions cut 2 bases from V and 2 bases from J, with 15 bases between. CDR3 in DNA: TGTGCCAGCAGTTTAGATCTCGCGGTAAATCAAGAGACCCAGTACTTC. Translation: CASSLDLAVNQETQYF.

Turning to this clone: This CDR3 is also generated by other DNA sequences in the sample. The chain employs TRBV28 and TRBJ1-5; no definite D call. CDR1 and CDR2 from the germline V gene are MDHEN and SYDVKM. The CDR3 totals 14 residues. Deletions cut 3 bases from V and 2 bases from J, with 8 bases between. CDR3 sequence: CASSLVGGNQPQHF. CDR3 DNA: TGTGCCAGCAGTTTGGTGGGTGGCAATCAGCCCCAGCATTTT. The complete variable domain, with remaining parts taken from reference TRBV28 and TRBJ1-5, reads DVKVTQSSRYLVKRTGEKVFLECVQDMDHENMFWYRQDPGLGLRLIYFSYDVKMKEKGDIPEGYSVSREKKERFSLILESASTNQTSMYLCASSLVGGNQPQHFGDGTRLSIL.

The chain combines TRBV10-3 with TRBJ1-3, with D unresolved. V gave up 6 bases and J gave up 0 bases, with 12 bases separating them. The CDR3 runs 15 residues. Germline CDR1 reads ENHRY; CDR2 reads SYGVKD. The CDR3: CAIREGSGSGNTIYF. DNA of the CDR3: TGTGCCATCAGGGAGGGATCAGGCTCTGGAAACACCATATATTTT.

The chain uses TRBV7-2 and TRBJ1-1; possible D gene TRBD1, 6 bases. V was trimmed by 2 bases and J by 5 bases, leaving 12 bases between them. The CDR3 is made up of 14 amino acids. In germline, CDR1 is SGHTA, CDR2 FQGNSA. CDR3 nucleotide sequence: TGTGCCAGCAGCTTATATACACAGGGAACTGAAGCTTTCTTT. Translating it yields CASSLYTQGTEAFF.

The V gene is TRBV7-2, the J gene TRBJ1-2; TRBD1 is a possible D gene (5 bases). V was pared by 3 bases and J by 8 bases, with 10 bases between. Per germline, CDR1 SGHTA and CDR2 FQGNSA. The CDR3 has 12 amino acids. DNA of the CDR3: TGTGCCAGCAGCTTGGGGGTAGGCGGCTACACCTTC. Translation gives CASSLGVGGYTF.

The V gene is TRBV30, the J gene TRBJ2-1; the match to TRBD2 covers 7 bases. The length of the CDR3 is 15 residues. Germline V lookup: CDR1 GTSNPN, CDR2 SVGIG (reference sequence). Trimming removed 2 bases from V and 4 bases from J; junction bases left unmatched: 8. The CDR3 is CAWSTPSGNYNEQFF. CDR3 DNA sequence: TGTGCCTGGAGTACCCCCAGCGGGAATTACAATGAGCAGTTCTTC. The full variable domain, its missing parts supplied by reference TRBV30 and TRBJ2-1, is SQTIHQWPATLVQPVGSPLSLECTVEGTSNPNLYWYRQAAGRGLQLLFYSVGIGQISSEVPQNLSASRPQDRQFILSSKKLLLSDSGFYLCAWSTPSGNYNEQFFGPGTRLTVL.

Only a few counts were recorded for this clone. This rearrangement joins TRBV4-1 to TRBJ2-7; TRBD1 matches at 10 bases. Losses at the gene ends were 4 bases for V and 7 bases for J; bases not matched to a gene: 16. The CDR3 runs 17 residues. The germline V gene encodes CDR1 MGHRA and CDR2 YSYEKL. The CDR3 sequence is CASSRDPGTGARGEQYF. CDR3 DNA: TGCGCCAGCAGCCGGGACCCCGGGACAGGGGCTAGGGGGGAGCAGTACTTC.

V gene TRBV11-2 combines with J gene TRBJ2-3; TRBD1 matches at 8 bases. V was pared by 3 bases and J by 4 bases, with 6 bases of the junction left unmatched. Germline V gene lookup returns CDR1 SGHAT and CDR2 FQNNGV. This CDR3 has 15 residues. The CDR3 nucleotides are TGTGCCAGCAGCTTTGGACAGGGCGGCTCAGATACGCAGTATTTT. Translating it yields CASSFGQGGSDTQYF.

The chain combines TRBV9 with TRBJ2-1, with 9 bases aligning to TRBD2. The V gene end was trimmed by 0 bases and the J gene end by 7 bases; junction bases not matched to a gene: 8. The V gene's germline CDR1 is SGDLS and CDR2 YYNGEE. The CDR3 is made up of 16 amino acids. The CDR3 here is CASSVVRLAGSNEQFF. The CDR3 DNA sequence: TGTGCCAGCAGCGTAGTCCGGCTAGCGGGAAGTAATGAGCAGTTCTTC.

This clone was recorded a few times. V and J are TRBV12-5 and TRBJ2-5, with 7 bases matching TRBD1. Trimming at V came to 4 bases and at J to 5 bases, leaving 7 bases not matched to a gene. The CDR3 runs 14 residues. The V gene's germline CDR1 is LGHNT and CDR2 FRNRAP. The CDR3 nucleotides read TGTGCTAGTGGTTCCTCAGGGGGTGAGGAGACCCAGTACTTC. As protein: CASGSSGGEETQYF. Full variable domain (missing parts from reference TRBV12-5 and TRBJ2-5): DARVTQTPRHKVTEMGQEVTMRCQPILGHNTVFWYRQTMMQGLELLAYFRNRAPLDDSGMPKDRFSAEMPDATLATLKIQPSEPRDSAVYFCASGSSGGEETQYFGPGTRLLVL.

The table lists this clone with a few counts. This same CDR3 is encoded by further DNA sequences in the sample. The rearrangement links TRBV11-2 to TRBJ2-2, with 15 bases fitting TRBD2. J gave up 6 bases and V 1 base, and 3 bases lay outside the gene matches. The CDR3 consists of 17 residues. Germline V CDR1 and CDR2: SGHAT, FQNNGV. The CDR3 nucleotides are TGTGCCAGCAGCTTAGCGAGGACTAGCGGGAGGGCCGGGGAGCTGTTTTTT. Its protein product is CASSLARTSGRAGELFF.

In this sample, this clone turned up a few times. This chain connects TRBV2 to TRBJ1-1; unclear D gene. The germline V gene has CDR1 SNHLY and CDR2 FYNNEI. V lost 7 bases to trimming and J lost 1 base, with 10 bases between them. The CDR3 is 13 residues long. The CDR3 sequence: CASTVGPNTEAFF. In DNA form, the CDR3 reads TGTGCCAGCACTGTTGGACCGAACACTGAAGCTTTCTTT. Full variable domain (rest looked up from reference TRBV2 and TRBJ1-1): EPEVTQTPSHQVTQMGQEVILRCVPISNHLYFYWYRQILGQKVEFLVSFYNNEISEKSEIFDDQFSVERPDGSNFTLKIRSTKLEDSAMYFCASTVGPNTEAFFGQGTRLTVV.

The chain is built from TRBV28 and TRBJ2-3, with D possibly being TRBD2 (5 bases). CDR3 length: 15 residues. V shed 5 bases and J shed 1 base, with 13 bases lying between them. CDR1 and CDR2 from the germline V gene are MDHEN and SYDVKM. The CDR3 DNA sequence: TGTGCCAGCAGTGACATGGAAGCGGGCACAGATACGCAGTATTTT. The encoded protein is CASSDMEAGTDTQYF. The full variable domain, in which reference TRBV28 and TRBJ2-3 provide the parts outside the CDR3, is DVKVTQSSRYLVKRTGEKVFLECVQDMDHENMFWYRQDPGLGLRLIYFSYDVKMKEKGDIPEGYSVSREKKERFSLILESASTNQTSMYLCASSDMEAGTDTQYFGPGTRLTVL.

The J gene is TRBJ1-4, the V gene TRBV4-3, with D hard to call. With 0 bases removed from V and 7 bases from J, the gap between germline ends came to 12 bases. The CDR3 is made up of 15 amino acids. Per the germline V gene, CDR1 is LGHNA and CDR2 is YSLEER. Written as DNA, the CDR3 is TGCGCCAGCAGCCAAGACACGCCCCGGGGTGAAAAACTGTTTTTT. Protein sequence: CASSQDTPRGEKLFF.

This clone was observed a single time. This chain uses TRBV27 with TRBJ2-5; 8 bases are a match to TRBD1. The CDR3 is made up of 14 amino acids. The V gene's germline CDR1 is MNHEY and CDR2 SMNVEV (reference sequence). The J segment lost 5 bases and the V segment lost 6 bases, leaving 8 bases of the junction unmatched. CDR3 in DNA: TGTGCCAGCAGCCCCGACAGGGGAGCTGAGACCCAGTACTTC. Amino acids: CASSPDRGAETQYF.